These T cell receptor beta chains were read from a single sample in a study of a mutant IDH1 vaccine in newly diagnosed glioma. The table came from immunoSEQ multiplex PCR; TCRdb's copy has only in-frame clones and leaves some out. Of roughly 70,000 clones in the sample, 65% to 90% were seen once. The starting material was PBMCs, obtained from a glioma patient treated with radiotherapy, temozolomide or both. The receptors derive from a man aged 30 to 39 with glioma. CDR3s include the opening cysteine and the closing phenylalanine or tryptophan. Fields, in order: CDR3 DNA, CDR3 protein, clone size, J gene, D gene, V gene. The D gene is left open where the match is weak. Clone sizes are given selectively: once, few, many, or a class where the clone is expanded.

DNA: TGTGCCAGCAGTCCTTTGAGGGCGGGGGGGCCAGATACGCAGTATTTT; CDR3: CASSPLRAGGPDTQYF; size: -; J: TRBJ2-3; D: TRBD2; V: TRBV6-4
DNA: TGCGCCAGCAGCTTGGGGGTCTTAGCTAGTATCAACGAGCAGTACTTC; CDR3: CASSLGVLASINEQYF; size: -; J: TRBJ2-7; D: -; V: TRBV5-1
DNA: TGTGCCAGCATTGGAACAGGGTGGACCGGGGAGCTGTTTTTT; CDR3: CASIGTGWTGELFF; size: -; J: TRBJ2-2; D: -; V: TRBV27
DNA: TGTGCCAGCAGGGGGGGGACAGCTAGCACAGATACGCAGTATTTT; CDR3: CASRGGTASTDTQYF; size: once; J: TRBJ2-3; D: -; V: TRBV6-1
DNA: TGTGCCAGCAGTTACTCGAGGGGTGCTGGGGCCAACGTCCTGACTTTC; CDR3: CASSYSRGAGANVLTF; size: -; J: TRBJ2-6; D: -; V: TRBV6-5
DNA: TGTGCCAGCAGTGAGTCCAGGGGGTATGGGACAGATACGCAGTATTTT; CDR3: CASSESRGYGTDTQYF; size: -; J: TRBJ2-3; D: TRBD1; V: TRBV25-1
DNA: TGCGCCAGCAGCTTGGAGCCGGGGACCCCGACGCAGTATTTT; CDR3: CASSLEPGTPTQYF; size: -; J: TRBJ2-3; D: -; V: TRBV5-1
DNA: TGTGCCATCAGTGACCCCCAGGGACAGCGGGGCGGGGAGACCCAGTACTTC; CDR3: CAISDPQGQRGGETQYF; size: -; J: TRBJ2-5; D: -; V: TRBV10-3
DNA: TGTGCCAGCTCACCAGTTGGACCCGACTACGAGCAGTACTTC; CDR3: CASSPVGPDYEQYF; size: -; J: TRBJ2-7; D: -; V: TRBV18
DNA: TGTGCCAGCAGCTTTTCCATTGGTAGCGGGGGCCACGAGCAGTACTTC; CDR3: CASSFSIGSGGHEQYF; size: -; J: TRBJ2-7; D: TRBD2; V: TRBV5-4
DNA: TGTGCCAGCTCACCACCGTTAGCAATCAATGAGCAGTTCTTC; CDR3: CASSPPLAINEQFF; size: -; J: TRBJ2-1; D: -; V: TRBV18
DNA: TGCGCCAGCACCGGGGGACCAGATACGCAGTATTTT; CDR3: CASTGGPDTQYF; size: -; J: TRBJ2-3; D: -; V: TRBV4-1
DNA: TGCGCCAGCAGCCGACAGGGGGATACGCAGTATTTT; CDR3: CASSRQGDTQYF; size: -; J: TRBJ2-3; D: TRBD1; V: TRBV4-1
DNA: TGCGCCAGCAGCCCCCGGGCCGCGGACGAGCAGTACTTC; CDR3: CASSPRAADEQYF; size: -; J: TRBJ2-7; D: -; V: TRBV5-1
DNA: TGCGCCAGCAGCTTGCGCGGGGGAGTCTACAATGAGCAGTTCTTC; CDR3: CASSLRGGVYNEQFF; size: -; J: TRBJ2-1; D: TRBD2; V: TRBV5-1
DNA: TGTGCCAGCAGACTTGAGGGGTGGGCAGAATCGTATGGCTACACCTTC; CDR3: CASRLEGWAESYGYTF; size: -; J: TRBJ1-2; D: -; V: TRBV28
DNA: TGTGCCAGCAGCTTAGGGCGGGGAGGTGGTAACACCATATATTTT; CDR3: CASSLGRGGGNTIYF; size: -; J: TRBJ1-3; D: -; V: TRBV11-2